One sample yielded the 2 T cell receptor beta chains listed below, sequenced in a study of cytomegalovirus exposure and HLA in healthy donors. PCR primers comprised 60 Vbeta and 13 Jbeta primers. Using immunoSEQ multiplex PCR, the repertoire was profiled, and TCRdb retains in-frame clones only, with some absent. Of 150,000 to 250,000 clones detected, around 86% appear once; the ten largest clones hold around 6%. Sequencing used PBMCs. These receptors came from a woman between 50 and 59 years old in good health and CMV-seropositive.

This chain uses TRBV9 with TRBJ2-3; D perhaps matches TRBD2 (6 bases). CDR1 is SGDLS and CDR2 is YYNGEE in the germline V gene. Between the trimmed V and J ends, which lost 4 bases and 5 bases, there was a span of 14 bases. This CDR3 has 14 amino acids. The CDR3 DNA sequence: TGTGCCAGCAGCCCCCAAACAGCGGGAGATACGCAGTATTTT. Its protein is CASSPQTAGDTQYF.

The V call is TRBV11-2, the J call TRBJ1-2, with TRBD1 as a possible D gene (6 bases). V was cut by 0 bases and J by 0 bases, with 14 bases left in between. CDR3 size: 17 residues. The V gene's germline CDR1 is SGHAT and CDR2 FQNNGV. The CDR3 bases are TGTGCCAGCAGCTTAGATCGGACAGCACTGTCTAACTATGGCTACACCTTC. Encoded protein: CASSLDRTALSNYGYTF.